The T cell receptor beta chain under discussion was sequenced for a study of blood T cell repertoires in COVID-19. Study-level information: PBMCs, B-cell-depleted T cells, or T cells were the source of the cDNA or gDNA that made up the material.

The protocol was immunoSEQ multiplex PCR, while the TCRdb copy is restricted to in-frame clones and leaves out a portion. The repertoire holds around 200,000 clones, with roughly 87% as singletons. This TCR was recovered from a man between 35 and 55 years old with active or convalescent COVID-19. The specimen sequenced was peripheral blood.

CDR3 sequence reads: CASSSTGGVMGAEAFF. CDR3 in DNA: TGTGCCAGCAGTTCGACAGGGGGTGTCATGGGGGCTGAAGCTTTCTTT. The gene calls are TRBV28 and TRBJ1-1, with TRBD1 matching over 9 bases. CDR1 and CDR2 (germline): MDHEN, SYDVKM. CDR3 length equals 16 residues. Losses at the gene ends were 4 bases for V and 6 bases for J; bases not matched to a gene: 12.